This T cell receptor (beta chain) came from a study of breast tumors, draining lymph nodes, adjacent tissues. Breast cancer patients provided tissue from their axillary draining lymph nodes. In germline, CDR1 is SGHRS, CDR2 YFSETQ. The CDR3 is 14 residues long. V was shortened by 0 bases and J by 8 bases, with 12 bases between the two germline ends. MiXCR was run by TCRdb on the multiplex PCR reads, yielding one entry per CDR3 protein. Of under 85,000 distinct CDR3 sequences listed, approximately 20% were seen once; the top ten hold around 2.5%. The source of this sequence is a female donor with breast cancer. Some clones in this sample may be carry-over from other donors' samples. The J gene is TRBJ1-3, the V gene TRBV5-1, with D possibly matching TRBD1 (6 bases). The sequencing input was axillary lymph node tissue. CDR3 loop: CASSLGTDADTIYF. The DNA for the CDR3 is TGCGCCAGCAGCTTGGGGACAGATGCAGACACCATATATTTT.